This T cell receptor beta chain stems from a study of T cells in Graves' hyperthyroidism and ophthalmopathy (dated by TCRdb to 2018 to 2020). About the full investigation: To identify TCR V-J signatures that set the groups apart, the researchers used a discovery cohort of about a hundred patients, made up of 40 to 45 with Graves' ophthalmopathy and 57 with stable Graves' hyperthyroidism. Prospective prediction of ophthalmopathy was tested in an independent validation cohort of 18 to 20 hyperthyroidism patients and 17 patients who later progressed to ophthalmopathy. The paper reports TCR Vbeta CDR3 sequencing of some 140 peripheral blood samples: 43 ophthalmopathy, 75 to 80 hyperthyroidism and approximately 17 progressor patients. The approximately 95 discovery patients were divided at random into training and test sets in a 7:3 ratio. Following sampling, methimazole starting at 30 mg daily was given to hyperthyroidism patients, and high-dose intravenous methylprednisolone was given to ophthalmopathy patients. In several Graves' hyperthyroidism patients, the study also compared T-cell repertoires from thyroid tissue with T-cell repertoires from blood.

Ends trimmed: V by 6 bases, J by 10 bases; bases unmatched to a gene: 6. CDR1 WSHSY and CDR2 SAAADI are derived from the germline V gene. The CDR3 goes from the cysteine to the phenylalanine over 13 residues. CDR3 DNA is the only sequence kept; it has 39 bases, read in frame from the first base. Stable Graves' hyperthyroidism was defined as no progression to ophthalmopathy during 18 months of follow-up. Hyperthyroidism patients were newly diagnosed, had a disease duration of under 2 months, and were aged 18 to 65 years. The study excluded patients with uncontrolled infections, other autoimmune diseases, pregnancy or lactation. Clinical symptoms, serum thyroxine and TRAb, thyroid ultrasound, and orbital computed tomography formed the basis for the diagnoses. Total RNA was extracted using Trizol reagent, and RNA quality was assessed on an Agilent 2100 Bioanalyzer. Points the paper makes about the study in general: Most expanded thyroid clonotypes (frequency above 0.001) were also detected in blood, suggesting blood repertoires may reflect thyroid immune responses. During validation, the model predicted progression to ophthalmopathy a median of approximately 7 months ahead of onset, with almost 71% sensitivity and around 72% specificity. Sample size was not statistically predetermined, and blinding of investigators to group allocation was not performed. A 13 V-J signature model separated ophthalmopathy from stable hyperthyroidism, with around 90% sensitivity and 81.08% specificity in cross-validation and 80%/75% in testing.

This clonotype occurred many times. Its antigen is unknown. Per-base qualities were not stored, and no clone one base away is much larger. TCR beta CDR3 regions were amplified from RNA transcripts. For the first round of RT-PCR on the TCR CDR3, the HTBI primer set was used together with the Qiagen OneStep RT-PCR kit. A second multiplex PCR round built the libraries, followed by size selection and purification. Sequencing of the libraries was done on an Illumina HiSeq2000 using paired-end 100 bp reads. In the source study's methods: SOAPnuke was used to process the raw data, throwing out any read that contained adapters or uncalled bases, had a mean Phred below 15, or lacked an exact constant-primer or identifier match. High-quality paired reads were merged with COPE v1.2.5, and unique nucleotide sequences were defined as clonotypes. MiTCR v1.1 was used to align clonotypes to the IMGT TRBV, TRBD and TRBJ reference segments. Only V-J combinations with frequency above 0.0001, covering 99.2% of repertoires, were analysed. The TCS score was defined as F50 (clonal expansion) divided by E x V (chaos), with BLOSUM62-based TCRdist calculated between CDR3 peptides within each V-J. Welch's t-statistics and random forest reduced several hundred V-J features to roughly 13, which were used in a naive Bayes classifier (R e1071). The Morisita-Horn index was used to measure how similar the thyroid and blood repertoires were. TCRdb took the public reads, trimmed them with fastp at Q25, ran MiXCR for clone calling and kept in-frame beta chains. CDR3 protein duplicates are merged, each entry listing the most common genes and DNA. Clone size and V and J calls follow TCRdb, not the original study. In all, the sample holds almost 600,000 distinct CDR3 sequences, and about 45% of those were seen once. The ten largest clones add up to around 7.7% of the sample.

The V and J segments used are TRBV10-2 and TRBJ1-6, with 7 middle bases fitting TRBD1. Sequenced sample: peripheral blood or thyroid tissue (not recorded which). The receptor comes from a woman younger than 30 with Graves' hyperthyroidism. The DNA sequence is TGCGCCAGCAGCCGACAGGGAGAATCACCCCTCCACTTT. Its protein is CASSRQGESPLHF.